Shown below are 5 T cell receptor beta chains from a single sample sequenced in a study of shared clonotypes between healthy human individuals. The assay was immunoSEQ multiplex PCR, and TCRdb's table has in-frame clones only and misses some. The table records 100,000 to 130,000 clones, over 65% of them present only once. The sample consisted of memory CD8+ T cells sorted from blood. Subset indicated: CD45RO+ cells pooled with CCR7-negative TemRA cells. The receptors originated from a woman aged 25 to 45 in good health.

This chain links TRBV7-9 with TRBJ1-5; a weak D match, TRBD1 (6 bases). V lost 5 bases and J lost 0, with 11 bases in between. Germline V gene sequence: CDR1 SEHNR, CDR2 FQNEAQ (reference sequence). The length of the CDR3 is 15 residues. CDR3 in amino acids: CASSLDSYSNQPQHF. The CDR3 bases are TGTGCCAGCAGCCTGGACAGTTATAGCAATCAGCCCCAGCATTTT.

This clone was recorded a few times. The V and J genes are TRBV5-1 and TRBJ2-1; 8 nucleotides match TRBD2. With V trimmed by 0 bases and J by 4 bases, 3 bases remained unmatched. Germline V gene lookup returns CDR1 SGHRS and CDR2 YFSETQ. The CDR3 covers 15 residues. The CDR3 sequence: CASSLVSSGYNEQFF. The CDR3 DNA follows: TGCGCCAGCAGCTTGGTATCTAGCGGGTACAATGAGCAGTTCTTC. The variable domain in full, completed from reference TRBV5-1 and TRBJ2-1, reads KAGVTQTPRYLIKTRGQQVTLSCSPISGHRSVSWYQQTPGQGLQFLFEYFSETQRNKGNFPGRFSGRQFSNSRSEMNVSTLELGDSALYLCASSLVSSGYNEQFFGPGTRLTVL.

The chain has TRBV11-2 and TRBJ2-7; D is ambiguous. This CDR3 is built from 18 residues. The V end lost 0 bases, the J end lost 5 bases, and 23 bases lay between the germline ends. CDR1 is SGHAT and CDR2 is FQNNGV in the germline V gene. CDR3 region: CASSLETGWETRSHEQYF. The CDR3 DNA reads as TGTGCCAGCAGCTTAGAAACTGGGTGGGAAACGCGAAGCCACGAGCAGTACTTC.

In this sample, this clone turned up a few times. The rearrangement uses TRBV11-2 and TRBJ2-5; no clear D. This CDR3 has 15 residues. Germline CDR1 SGHAT, CDR2 FQNNGV. Trimming removed 5 bases from V and 5 bases from J, with 18 bases in between. In DNA form, the CDR3 reads TGTGCCAGCAGCCCCGGTAAAGGGCGCATGGAGACCCAGTACTTC. Translated: CASSPGKGRMETQYF.

This clone was seen repeatedly, ten times or more. The V and J genes are TRBV5-6 and TRBJ2-1; D is ambiguous. Trimming cost V 0 bases and J 8 bases, with 6 bases left between them. The CDR3 totals 12 residues. Germline values: CDR1 SGHDT, CDR2 YYEEEE. The CDR3 reads CASSLGADEQFF. CDR3 DNA sequence: TGTGCCAGCAGCTTGGGTGCAGATGAGCAGTTCTTC.